The source of this T cell receptor beta chain is a study of cytomegalovirus exposure and HLA in healthy donors (dated by TCRdb to 2017 to 2019). Regarding the research as a whole: According to an earlier analysis of 550 to 750 of the donors, about 179 million T cells yielded 117 million unique TCR beta sequences and approximately 300 Gb of sequence data. An early release covering approximately 600 HLA-typed donors comprised 250 to 350 gigabases of sequencing data and tens of millions of unique TCR sequences. Of the approximately 400 genotyped donors, over 65% fell in the genetic ancestry cluster associated with self-reported Caucasian donors. The study aimed to test whether cataloging public T cell receptors could reveal signatures of past pathogen exposure. Using immunosequencing, the study profiled T cell repertoires from around 680 subjects and related those repertoires to cytomegalovirus serostatus. Along with the roughly 670-subject first cohort, a separate validation cohort of over a hundred different subjects was used. High-throughput TCR immunosequencing, statistical association of individual TCRs with disease status, and machine learning were combined to predict cytomegalovirus infection status. To study patterns of TCR occurrence, a later analysis re-analyzed previously published TCR beta repertoires from 500 to 850 donors and added high-resolution HLA genotyping. Rather than using new phenotypic data, the later analysis identified candidate immune exposures from TCR beta sequences and from how often those sequences occurred across donors. In an earlier analysis of several hundred of the donors, high-throughput TCR beta sequencing was used to judge whether each TCR beta V gene segment behaved as functional or pseudogenic. Alongside the repertoire data, information on donor age, sex, ethnicity and CMV serostatus was compiled. In a later genetic analysis, genome-wide SNP genotypes for 398 of the 666 donors were used, and that subset was treated as a discovery cohort. All discovery cohort repertoires had been generated on a single sequencing platform. Both class I and class II loci were covered by HLA typing, at four-digit resolution. Typing coverage varied by locus: about 620-630 donors for A, B, C, DRB1 and DQB1; approximately 560 for DQA1; 606 for DPA1; more than 450 for DPB1. Four or five DR-DQ haplotypes were handled as single units for association and clustering, since linkage in the cohort was strong. Among some 410 genotyped donors of the cohort, an average of around 240,000 unique TCR beta nucleotide sequences were sequenced per donor, roughly 18% of them non-productive. Broader findings and caveats from the paper: In a later analysis, HLA-associated TCR beta chains showed more clonal expansion and lower generation probabilities than non-associated chains that were equally common. Because HLA typing was missing for some donors at each locus, association tests included only the typed subset. A further reported finding was that TCR beta sequences accurately predicted the HLA-A and HLA-B alleles for most subjects in the first cohort. According to a later analysis, most CMV-associated TCR beta chains appeared to be HLA-restricted, and the HLA associations seemed to be driven largely by CMV exposure. Because the 87-base-pair reads could not distinguish some IMGT-functional V segments, including TRBV6-2 and TRBV6-3, those segments were excluded. An earlier analysis of around 500 of the donors showed that most TCR beta V segments appeared in productive rearrangements either about 87% or about 30% of the time, which broadly matched IMGT annotations. Linkage disequilibrium might explain the correlated functional status among segregating V segments, but an unknown experimental factor could not be ruled out. A cluster of highly shared sequence variants was judged likely to be a technical artifact of the sequencing pipeline. It was suggested by the authors that the approach could potentially be generalized to other disease states and immunological phenotypes. In a later genetic analysis, a missense DCLRE1C variant was associated with V-gene and J-gene trimming of TCR beta chains, and the association was replicated in an independent cohort. The only immune exposure information available for the cohort was CMV serostatus. In vitro tests confirmed that three of the cytomegalovirus-associated TCR beta chains recognize cytomegalovirus antigens. A later analysis reported that several top co-occurrence clusters appeared linked to parvovirus B19, influenza, CMV and Epstein-Barr virus. Strong co-occurrence of HLA alleles, especially DR and DQ, made assigning TCR associations to individual alleles difficult. Presence/absence analyses assumed roughly uniform sequencing depth across donors, an assumption that may not hold. Compared with the approximately 710-donor mean, donors in an Asian-associated ancestry cluster had fewer N-insertions in productive TCRs, according to a later genetic analysis. The earlier analysis of nearly 600 of the donors excluded 15 to 20 rarely observed V segments, including chromosome 9 orphons, because counts were too low. In a later analysis, TCR association rates were found to vary across HLA loci, with the most associated TCRs seen for DRB1 alleles and the fewest for HLA-C alleles. While some public TCRs were present in many individuals, most TCR sequences turned up only very rarely across donors. In this cohort, only TCR beta chains were sequenced, and detectable features were limited by the absence of alpha or paired-chain data. The classifier was reported to diagnose cytomegalovirus status with high specificity and sensitivity in both the original cohort and the validation cohort. The study gave a list of 150 to 200 TCR beta chains associated with cytomegalovirus. Specific HLA alleles were associated with 18,000 or so TCR beta sequences at a false discovery rate of 0.05 in a later analysis.

The germline V gene encodes CDR1 LNHDA and CDR2 SQIVND (reference sequence). From the cysteine through the phenylalanine, the CDR3 covers 12 amino acids. The retained sequence is limited to the CDR3, 36 bases, with the frame set at the first base. Ends trimmed: V by 5 bases, J by 15 bases; bases unmatched to a gene: 6. In total, fewer than 750 healthy bone marrow donors made up the cohort. All cohort members were sampled while nominally healthy, although unrecorded immune exposures were likely present. The donor tested CMV seronegative and was one of the 352 seronegative cohort members. Each donor provided a peripheral blood sample, and peripheral blood mononuclear cells were used for TCR beta sequencing. Genomic DNA was extracted from the blood cell samples with the Qiagen DNeasy Blood Extraction Kit. The library was prepared using the immunoSEQ multiplex PCR assay. The multiplex PCR relied on a mix of 60 forward primers for TCR Vbeta segments and 13 reverse primers for TCR Jbeta segments. The CDR3 region of rearranged TCR beta genes was amplified from genomic DNA with a multiplex PCR assay. The Illumina HiSeq System was used to sequence the amplified TCR beta libraries as 87-base-pair reads. The study's processing was this. A later analysis tallied roughly 80 million unique TCR beta chains across the roughly 610 repertoires, and approximately 12 million of those chains were shared by two or more donors. A nearest-neighbor algorithm error-corrected the raw reads and collapsed the reads into unique sequences, merging closely related sequences to remove PCR and sequencing errors. CDR3 sequences were aligned to IMGT reference sequences to assign V, D and J gene segments. For a sequence to be retained, a match of at least six nucleotides was required to both a V gene segment and a J gene segment. A rearrangement counted as productive if the CDR3 had no stop codons and remained in frame with V and J, and every other rearrangement counted as non-productive. CDR3 was defined according to IMGT convention as the region running from the second conserved V-encoded cysteine to the conserved J-encoded phenylalanine. The earlier analysis of 587 of the donors excluded sequences that lacked an unambiguous match to a single V gene segment. In an earlier analysis of more than 500 of the donors, a V segment was called functional when productive rearrangements were above 56.7%, and segregating when the standard deviation between donors exceeded 5%. A statistical classification framework was developed to diagnose cytomegalovirus status using the catalog of TCR beta chain sequences. V and J gene assignment, in a later analysis, came from comparing TCR nucleotide sequences with IMGT/GENE-DB human TR gene sequences. A later analysis assigned CDR3 sequences and most-parsimonious VDJ recombination scenarios with the TCRdist pipeline. In a later analysis, every TCR beta chain was defined by the combination of its CDR3 amino acid sequence and its V-gene family, and reads without a unique V-gene family were dropped. In a later analysis, nearly 600 highly shared, low-generation-probability nucleotide sequences were removed to address suspected cross-contamination and a sequencing artifact. In a later analysis, a clonal expansion index for each public chain was calculated from normalized within-repertoire ranks of inferred template counts. A later analysis computed generation probabilities with a VDJ recombination model fitted to out-of-frame rearrangements, and checked the results against IGoR. In a later analysis, TCR-TCR, TCR-HLA and TCR-CMV co-occurrence was scored with hypergeometric tests, and a repertoire-size bias correction was applied to TCR pairs. A later analysis estimated false discovery rates by permuting HLA or CMV assignments 20 times. In a later analysis, co-occurring TCRs were grouped using DBSCAN, with TCRdist sequence similarity added in when clustering inside HLA-allele-positive subsets. For co-occurrence clustering, repertoires with fewer than 30,000 or more than 120,000 public chains were excluded, along with several repertoires with anomalous nucleotide sharing. TCRdb holds this immuneACCESS table with in-frame rearrangements only. Some clones are missing; in checked studies, unresolved V genes explain under half, and the rest has no known cause. D and trimming were read from the DNA, whereas the V and J calls and clone size are those reported in that table. The sample yields 95,000 to 150,000 clones; over 65% were counted once. Less than 2.5% of the sample lies in the top ten.

About this clone: No antigen is known for it. No base quality information exists; no much larger clone differs at one position.

This receptor was taken from a man aged 50-60 years in good health and CMV-seronegative. Here the chain combines TRBV19 and TRBJ1-6; 8 nucleotides in the junction match TRBD1. The sample comprised PBMCs. DNA sequence: TGTGCCAGTAGTCCCGGACAGGGAATCCTCCACTTT. It codes for CASSPGQGILHF.